The sequence of this T cell receptor (beta chain) was determined in a study of blood T cell repertoires in COVID-19. Study-level information: The origin of the acute and convalescent COVID-19 samples was the United States, Italy and Spain. PBMCs, B-cell-depleted T cells, or T cells were the source of the cDNA or gDNA that made up the material.

A single count supports this clone. Under the authors' procedure: Amplified reference gene primers provided the basis for estimating nucleated cell counts. The repertoire was sequenced with immunoSEQ multiplex PCR; TCRdb's copy has only in-frame clones and lacks some. The DNA gave D and trimming, while V, J and clone size come from that table. This sample has 150,000 to 200,000 clones, with about 86% found just once. Trimming cost V 4 bases and J 4 bases; bases outside gene matches: 8. Germline V gene data show CDR1 as SGHNT and CDR2 as YYREEE (reference sequence). This CDR3 comprises 15 residues. This chain uses TRBV5-4 with TRBJ2-3; TRBD2 agrees at 8 bases. The source of this sequence is a woman aged 18-29 years who had recovered from COVID-19. The sequenced sample was peripheral blood. The CDR3 DNA is TGTGCCAGCAGCGATCCGGGGGGGGAGCCAGATACGCAGTATTTT. This sequence encodes CASSDPGGEPDTQYF.